This entry lists 17 T cell receptor beta chains sequenced from one sample in a study of cytomegalovirus exposure and HLA in healthy donors. The assay was immunoSEQ multiplex PCR, and TCRdb's table has in-frame clones only and misses some. This sample has 150,000 to 200,000 clones, with 85% found just once. Sequences were obtained from PBMCs. The receptors shown here come from a man younger than 30 in good health and CMV-seropositive.

V is TRBV5-6 and J is TRBJ2-7; D possibly corresponds to TRBD1 (6 bases). The V and J ends lost 4 bases and 0 bases respectively, with 8 bases between them. The CDR3 runs 13 residues. Germline CDR1 reads SGHDT; CDR2 reads YYEEEE. This CDR3 reads CASSQDSSYEQYF. The CDR3 bases are TGTGCCAGCAGCCAGGACAGCTCCTACGAGCAGTACTTC.

This rearrangement joins TRBV15 to TRBJ2-3; 8 bases fit TRBD1. The CDR3 sequence is 15 residues long. Unmatched junction bases numbered 5, after V lost 5 bases and J lost 1 base. CDR1 is LNHNV, CDR2 YYDKDF, per germline (reference sequence). CDR3 amino acids: CATSGRQGRTDTQYF. In DNA form, the CDR3 reads TGTGCCACCAGCGGTCGACAGGGGCGCACAGATACGCAGTATTTT.

The chain carries TRBV19 and TRBJ1-2; D not certain. V lost 5 bases to trimming and J lost 4 bases, with 14 bases between them. CDR1 and CDR2 (germline): LNHDA, SQIVND (reference sequence). This CDR3 has 14 amino acids. The CDR3 DNA reads TGTGCCAGTAGTGAGGAACGGAGAGGCTATGGCTACACCTTC. Its translation is CASSEERRGYGYTF.

The V and J genes are TRBV6-5 and TRBJ2-1; TRBD2 agrees at 10 bases. V lost 7 bases to trimming and J lost 8 bases; unmatched junction nucleotides: 11. The CDR3 contains 15 residues. In germline, CDR1 is MNHEY, CDR2 SVGAGI. CDR3 bases: TGTGCCAGCAAGGGGAGCGGGAGGGCGAAGGATGAGCAGTTCTTC. Amino acids: CASKGSGRAKDEQFF.

The chain is built from TRBV6-5 and TRBJ1-4; D may be TRBD1 (5 bases). CDR3 length equals 14 residues. The V and J ends lost 1 base and 7 bases respectively, with 10 bases between them. The germline gives CDR1 MNHEY, CDR2 SVGAGI. This CDR3 is CASSYYGGGEKLFF. CDR3 DNA sequence: TGTGCCAGCAGTTACTACGGGGGGGGTGAAAAACTGTTTTTT.

V is TRBV28 and J is TRBJ1-4; 9 positions agree with TRBD1. Germline V gene data show CDR1 as MDHEN and CDR2 as SYDVKM. Trimming at V came to 7 bases and at J to 7 bases, leaving 4 bases not matched to a gene. The CDR3 runs to 13 residues. In DNA form, the CDR3 reads TGTGCCAGCACGGGGACAGGGAGTGAAAAACTGTTTTTT. It encodes CASTGTGSEKLFF.

This sequence joins TRBV7-6 and TRBJ2-5; tentative D call: TRBD2 (6 bases). V lost 4 bases, J lost 4 bases, and 13 bases lay in between. Germline CDR1 reads SGHVS; CDR2 reads FNYEAQ. The length of the CDR3 is 14 residues. In nucleotides, the CDR3 is TGTGCCAGCAGCTCGGGACTTAGCGTAGAGACCCAGTACTTC. The encoded protein is CASSSGLSVETQYF.

This clone appeared a single time. CDR3 region: CASYTGLAGGNEQFF. The CDR3 bases are TGTGCCTCGTATACGGGACTAGCGGGAGGAAATGAGCAGTTCTTC. The chain employs TRBV6-1 and TRBJ2-1, with TRBD2 identical over 15 bases. There are 15 residues in the CDR3. From germline, CDR1 is MNHNS and CDR2 SASEGT. J lost 7 bases, V lost 11 bases, and 9 bases had no gene match.

The V call is TRBV30, the J call TRBJ2-3; D gene ambiguous. The CDR3 spans 14 residues. Trimming took off 3 bases at V and 0 bases at J, with 10 bases between the two ends. In germline, CDR1 is GTSNPN, CDR2 SVGIG (reference sequence). DNA of the CDR3: TGTGCCTGGAGAGTTATTCTAAGCACAGATACGCAGTATTTT. It is translated as CAWRVILSTDTQYF.

The chain has TRBV5-8 and TRBJ2-2, with 7 bases lining up with TRBD1. Per the germline V gene, CDR1 is SGHTS and CDR2 is YDEGEE. The CDR3 extends over 16 amino acids. The ends lost 1 base at V and 6 bases at J; junction bases unmatched: 9. The CDR3 protein is CASSLRKGGLPGELFF. The CDR3 DNA reads TGTGCCAGCAGCTTGAGAAAAGGGGGCCTTCCCGGGGAGCTGTTTTTT.

This clone was seen more than once but under ten times. The chain links TRBV2 to TRBJ1-5, with D perhaps TRBD1 (6 bases). Germline V CDR1 and CDR2: SNHLY, FYNNEI. The ends were cut back, 6 bases at V and 3 bases at J, with 12 bases in the middle. There are 14 residues in the CDR3. CDR3 loop: CASREGTYNQPQHF. CDR3 nucleotides: TGTGCCAGCAGAGAGGGGACATACAATCAGCCCCAGCATTTT.

This chain connects TRBV27 to TRBJ2-1; 11 bases are a match to TRBD1. The germline CDR1 and CDR2 sequences are MNHEY and SMNVEV (reference sequence). This CDR3 has 16 amino acids. V lost 7 bases and J lost 9; bases outside the gene matches: 14. The CDR3 sequence: CASNLGQGARGGEQFF. The CDR3 nucleotides read TGTGCCAGCAACTTAGGACAGGGGGCGCGGGGTGGTGAGCAGTTCTTC.

This chain uses TRBV27 with TRBJ1-2; the D gene is possibly TRBD1 (6 bases). V lost 6 bases and J lost 5, with 22 bases in between. Germline V gives CDR1 MNHEY, CDR2 SMNVEV (reference sequence). The CDR3 runs to 16 residues. Written as DNA, the CDR3 is TGTGCCAGCAGCCTAGTGTGGCAGGGGCGCTCGTATGGCTACACCTTC. It yields the protein CASSLVWQGRSYGYTF.

V is TRBV6-5 and J is TRBJ1-1, with 9 bases that match TRBD1. The CDR3 spans 14 residues. The V gene's germline CDR1 is MNHEY and CDR2 SVGAGI. V gave up 6 bases and J gave up 4 bases; unmatched junction bases: 6. The CDR3: CASSAGTGLTEAFF. CDR3 in DNA: TGTGCCAGCAGCGCCGGGACAGGGCTCACTGAAGCTTTCTTT.

The V and J genes are TRBV19 and TRBJ2-7; 8 bases align to TRBD2. The J segment lost 4 bases and the V segment lost 5 bases, leaving 7 bases of the junction unmatched. This CDR3 has 14 amino acids. Germline CDR1 reads LNHDA; CDR2 reads SQIVND (reference sequence). CDR3 DNA: TGTGCCAGTAGTCCGGGGGGGGGCCATTACGAGCAGTACTTC. This translates into CASSPGGGHYEQYF.

V gene TRBV7-9 combines with J gene TRBJ2-7, with D uncertain. The CDR3 spans 14 residues. Germline V lookup: CDR1 SEHNR, CDR2 FQNEAQ (reference sequence). Trimming removed 4 bases at V and 2 bases at J, with 12 bases between. In nucleotides, the CDR3 is TGTGCCAGCAGCTCCCTGGCCATACCCTACGAGCAGTACTTC. This gives the protein CASSSLAIPYEQYF.

This rearrangement joins TRBV6-6 to TRBJ2-7; TRBD1 is a possible D gene (6 bases). Germline CDR1 MNHNY, CDR2 SVGAGI (reference sequence). The CDR3 extends over 16 amino acids. Trimming cost V 4 bases and J 1 base, with 17 bases left between them. The CDR3: CASSSRPGQSSYEQYF. The CDR3 nucleotides are TGTGCCAGCAGTTCTAGACCGGGACAAAGTTCCTACGAGCAGTACTTC.